What follows is one T cell receptor (beta chain) and its context. What it binds is unknown. These data belong to a study of cytomegalovirus exposure and HLA in healthy donors. Study-wide results and caveats: Some V segments could not be told apart, so they were left out, TRBV6-2 and TRBV6-3 among them. For TCR beta chains, V- and J-gene trimming was later linked to a missense DCLRE1C variant. TCR beta V segments were, for the most part, productive about 87% or about 30% of the time in an earlier analysis.

CDR3 length: 14 residues. CDR1 is SGHVS and CDR2 is FQNEAQ in the germline V gene. Trimming at V came to 6 bases and at J to 4 bases, leaving 4 bases not matched to a gene. 60 Vbeta and 13 Jbeta primers were used in PCR. The method was immunoSEQ multiplex PCR; TCRdb's version includes in-frame clones alone and lacks a portion of them. In the table there are approximately 79,000 clones, approximately 74% of which are singletons. The receptor comes from a man aged 40-49 years in good health and CMV-seropositive. The chain couples TRBV7-8 to TRBJ1-2; 11 bases are shared with TRBD1. Sequenced material: PBMCs. The CDR3 sequence is CASSWDRGGYGYTF. The CDR3 DNA sequence: TGTGCCAGCAGTTGGGACAGGGGGGGCTATGGCTACACCTTC.